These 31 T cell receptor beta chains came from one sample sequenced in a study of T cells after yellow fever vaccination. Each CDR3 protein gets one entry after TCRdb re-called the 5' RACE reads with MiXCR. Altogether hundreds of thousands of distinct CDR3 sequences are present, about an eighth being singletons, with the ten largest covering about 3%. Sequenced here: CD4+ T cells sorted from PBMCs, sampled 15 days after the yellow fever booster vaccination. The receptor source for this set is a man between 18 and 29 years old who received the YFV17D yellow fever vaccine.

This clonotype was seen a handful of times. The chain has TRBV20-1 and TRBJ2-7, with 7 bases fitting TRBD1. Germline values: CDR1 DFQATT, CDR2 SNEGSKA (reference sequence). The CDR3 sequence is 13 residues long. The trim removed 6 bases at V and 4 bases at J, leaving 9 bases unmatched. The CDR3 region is CSAVGQARYEQYV. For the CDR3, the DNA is TGCAGTGCCGTTGGACAGGCCAGATACGAGCAGTACGTC.

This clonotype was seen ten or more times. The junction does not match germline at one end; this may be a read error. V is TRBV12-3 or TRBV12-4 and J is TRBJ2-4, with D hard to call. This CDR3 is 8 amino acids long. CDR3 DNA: TGTGCCAGCAGCCCACCGGACTTC. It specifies CASSPPDF.

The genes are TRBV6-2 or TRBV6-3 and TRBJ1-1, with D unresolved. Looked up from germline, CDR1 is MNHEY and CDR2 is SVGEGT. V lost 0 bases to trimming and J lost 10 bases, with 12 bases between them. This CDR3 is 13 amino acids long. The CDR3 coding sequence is TGTGCCAGCAGTTACTCGGGTCATCAGGCAGCTTTCTTT. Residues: CASSYSGHQAAFF.

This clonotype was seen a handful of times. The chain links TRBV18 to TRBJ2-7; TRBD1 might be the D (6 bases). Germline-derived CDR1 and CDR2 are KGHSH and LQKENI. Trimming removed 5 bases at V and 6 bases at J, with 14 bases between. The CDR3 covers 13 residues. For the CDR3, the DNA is TGTGCCAGCTCAGCAAACGGACAGAGCGAGCAGTACGTC. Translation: CASSANGQSEQYV.

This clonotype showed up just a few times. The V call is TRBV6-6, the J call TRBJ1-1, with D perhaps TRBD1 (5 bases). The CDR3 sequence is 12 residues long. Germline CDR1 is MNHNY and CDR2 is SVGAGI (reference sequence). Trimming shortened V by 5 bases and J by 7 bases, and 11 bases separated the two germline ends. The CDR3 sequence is CASSRDGGEAFF. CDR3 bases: TGTGCCAGCAGTAGGGACGGAGGTGAAGCTTTCTTT.

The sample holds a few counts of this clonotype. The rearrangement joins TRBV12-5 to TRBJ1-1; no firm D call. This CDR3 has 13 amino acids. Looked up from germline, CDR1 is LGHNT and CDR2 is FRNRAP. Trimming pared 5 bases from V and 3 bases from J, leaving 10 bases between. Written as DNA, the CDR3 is TGTGCTAGTGGTGTTACTCGGGACACTGAAGCTTTCTTT. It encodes CASGVTRDTEAFF.

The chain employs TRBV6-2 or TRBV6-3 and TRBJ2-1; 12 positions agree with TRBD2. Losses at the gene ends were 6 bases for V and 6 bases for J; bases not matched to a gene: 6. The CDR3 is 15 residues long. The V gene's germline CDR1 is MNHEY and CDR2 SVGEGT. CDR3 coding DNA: TGTGCCAGCAGACTAGCGGGGGGCCAATCCAATGAGCAGTTCTTC. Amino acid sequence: CASRLAGGQSNEQFF.

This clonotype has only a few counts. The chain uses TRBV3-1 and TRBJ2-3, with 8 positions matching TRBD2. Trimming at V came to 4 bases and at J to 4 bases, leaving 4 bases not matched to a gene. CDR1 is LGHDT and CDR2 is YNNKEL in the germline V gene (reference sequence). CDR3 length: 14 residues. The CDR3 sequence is CASSPYSGADTQYF. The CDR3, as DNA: TGTGCCAGCAGCCCCTATAGCGGGGCAGATACGCAGTATTTT.

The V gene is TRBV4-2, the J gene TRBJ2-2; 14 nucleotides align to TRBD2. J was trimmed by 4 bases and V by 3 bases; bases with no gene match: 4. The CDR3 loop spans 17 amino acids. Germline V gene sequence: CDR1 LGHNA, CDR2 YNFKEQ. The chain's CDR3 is CASSHWTSGGSTGELFF. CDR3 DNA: TGTGCCAGCAGCCATTGGACTAGCGGGGGGTCCACCGGGGAGCTGTTTTTT.

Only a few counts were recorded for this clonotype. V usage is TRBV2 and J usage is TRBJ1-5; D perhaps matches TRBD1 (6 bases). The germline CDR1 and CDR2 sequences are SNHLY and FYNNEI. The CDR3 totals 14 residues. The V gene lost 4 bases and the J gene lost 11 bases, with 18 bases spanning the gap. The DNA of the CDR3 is TGTGCCAGCAGTGTCCAGGGGCCCAATTCCGCCCAGCATTTT. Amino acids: CASSVQGPNSAQHF.

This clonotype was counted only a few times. Here the CDR3 DNA reads TGCAGTGCTCGAAAAGCCCTAGGCGTGGAGACCCAGTACTTC. It yields the protein CSARKALGVETQYF. The chain has TRBV20-1 and TRBJ2-5; D ambiguous. V shed 5 bases and J shed 5 bases, with 18 bases lying between them. The CDR3 runs 14 residues. Germline loops: CDR1 DFQATT, CDR2 SNEGSKA (reference sequence).

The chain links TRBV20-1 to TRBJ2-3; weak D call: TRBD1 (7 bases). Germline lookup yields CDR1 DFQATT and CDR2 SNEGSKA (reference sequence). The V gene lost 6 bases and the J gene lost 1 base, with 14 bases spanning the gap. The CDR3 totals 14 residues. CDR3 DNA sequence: TGCAGTGCCCAATTCAGGGGGGGCACAGATACGCAGTATTTT. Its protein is CSAQFRGGTDTQYF.

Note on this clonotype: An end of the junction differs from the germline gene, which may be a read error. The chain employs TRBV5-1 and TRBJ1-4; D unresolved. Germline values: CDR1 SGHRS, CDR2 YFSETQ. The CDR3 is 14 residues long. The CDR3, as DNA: TGCGCCAGCAGTGGTCAGCAAACTAATGAAAAACTGTCTTTT. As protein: CASSGQQTNEKLSF.

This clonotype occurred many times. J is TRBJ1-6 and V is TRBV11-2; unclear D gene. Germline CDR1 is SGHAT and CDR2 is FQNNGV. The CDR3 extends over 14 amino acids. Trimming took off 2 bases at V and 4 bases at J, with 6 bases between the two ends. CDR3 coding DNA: TGTGCCAGCAGCTTACCAGTTTATAATTCACCCCTCCACTTT. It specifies CASSLPVYNSPLHF.

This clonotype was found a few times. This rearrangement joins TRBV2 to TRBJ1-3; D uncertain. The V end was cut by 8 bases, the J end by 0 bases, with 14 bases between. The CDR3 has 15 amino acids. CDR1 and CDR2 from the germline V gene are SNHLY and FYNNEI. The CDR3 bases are TGTGCCAGCCGCGAAAACCCCACCTCTGGAAACACCATATATTTT. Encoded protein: CASRENPTSGNTIYF.

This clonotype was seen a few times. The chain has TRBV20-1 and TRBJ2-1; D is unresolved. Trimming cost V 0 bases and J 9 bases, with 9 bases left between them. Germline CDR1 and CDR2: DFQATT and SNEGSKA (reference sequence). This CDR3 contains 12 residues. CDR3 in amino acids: CSAREGALEQFF. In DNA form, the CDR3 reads TGCAGTGCTAGAGAGGGTGCCCTTGAGCAGTTCTTC.

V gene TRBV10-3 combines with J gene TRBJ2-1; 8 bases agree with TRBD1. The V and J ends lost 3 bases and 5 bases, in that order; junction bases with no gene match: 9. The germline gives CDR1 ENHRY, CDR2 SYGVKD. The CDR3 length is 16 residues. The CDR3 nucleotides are TGTGCCATCAGTGACCCCGGGACAGGCTTGGACAATGAGCAGTTCTTC. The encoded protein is CAISDPGTGLDNEQFF.

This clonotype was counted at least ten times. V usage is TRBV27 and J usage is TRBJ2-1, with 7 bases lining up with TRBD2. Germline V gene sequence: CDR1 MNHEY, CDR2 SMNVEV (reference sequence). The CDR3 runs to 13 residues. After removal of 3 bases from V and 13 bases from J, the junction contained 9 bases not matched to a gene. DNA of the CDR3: TGTGCCAGCAGTTTCTTAGCGGGCCGAAGTCAGTTCTTC. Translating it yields CASSFLAGRSQFF.

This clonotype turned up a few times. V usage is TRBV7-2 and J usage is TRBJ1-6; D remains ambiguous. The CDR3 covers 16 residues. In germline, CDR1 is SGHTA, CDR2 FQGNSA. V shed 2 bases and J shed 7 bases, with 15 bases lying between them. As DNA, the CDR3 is TGTGCCAGCAGCTTATGGAGACGGGGTGAAAATTCACCCCTCCACTTT. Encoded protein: CASSLWRRGENSPLHF. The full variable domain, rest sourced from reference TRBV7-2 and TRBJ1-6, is GAGVSQSPSNKVTEKGKDVELRCDPISGHTALYWYRQSLGQGLEFLIYFQGNSAPDKSGLPSDRFSAERTGGSVSTLTIQRTQQEDSAVYLCASSLWRRGENSPLHFGNGTRLTVT.

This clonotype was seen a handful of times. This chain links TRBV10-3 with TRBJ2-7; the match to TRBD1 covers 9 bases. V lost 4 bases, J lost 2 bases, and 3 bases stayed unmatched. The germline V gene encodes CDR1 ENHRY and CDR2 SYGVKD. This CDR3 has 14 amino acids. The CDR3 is CAISAGTGTYEQYV. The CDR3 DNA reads TGTGCCATCAGTGCCGGGACAGGGACCTACGAGCAGTACGTC.

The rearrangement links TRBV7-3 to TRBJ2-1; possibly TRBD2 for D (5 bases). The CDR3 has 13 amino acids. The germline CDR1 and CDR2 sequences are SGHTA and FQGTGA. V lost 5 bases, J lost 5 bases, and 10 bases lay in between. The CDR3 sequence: CASSLTIHNEQFF. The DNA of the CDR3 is TGTGCCAGCAGCCTGACTATTCACAATGAGCAGTTCTTC.

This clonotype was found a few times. The CDR3 nucleotides read TGTGCCAGCAGTACCGTTAGACTAGCGGGGAACATCTACGAGCAGTACTTC. Translation gives CASSTVRLAGNIYEQYF. This chain uses TRBV6-5 with TRBJ2-7; TRBD2 matches at 11 bases. This CDR3 comprises 17 residues. Germline CDR1 is MNHEY and CDR2 is SVGAGI. With 5 bases clipped from V and 3 bases from J, the junction kept 12 bases outside the gene matches.

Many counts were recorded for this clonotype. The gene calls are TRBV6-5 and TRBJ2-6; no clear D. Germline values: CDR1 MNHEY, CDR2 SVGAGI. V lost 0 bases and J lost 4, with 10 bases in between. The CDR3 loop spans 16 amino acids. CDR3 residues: CASSYSLGSGANVLTF. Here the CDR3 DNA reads TGTGCCAGCAGTTACTCCTTGGGGTCCGGGGCCAACGTCCTGACTTTC.

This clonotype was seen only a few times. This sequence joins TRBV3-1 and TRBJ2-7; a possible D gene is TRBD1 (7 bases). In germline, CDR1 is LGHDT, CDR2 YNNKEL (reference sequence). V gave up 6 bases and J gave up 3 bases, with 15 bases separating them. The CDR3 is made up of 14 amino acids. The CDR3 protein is CASSRGTARYEQYF. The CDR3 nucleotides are TGTGCCAGCAGTCGCGGGACAGCCCGCTACGAGCAGTACTTC.

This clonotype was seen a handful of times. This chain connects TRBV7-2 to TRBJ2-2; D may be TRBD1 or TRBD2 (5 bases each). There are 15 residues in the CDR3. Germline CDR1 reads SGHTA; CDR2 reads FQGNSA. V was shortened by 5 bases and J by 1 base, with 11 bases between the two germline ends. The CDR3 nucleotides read TGTGCCAGCAGCCCCCATGGGGGGAACACCGGGGAGCTGTTTTTT. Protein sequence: CASSPHGGNTGELFF.

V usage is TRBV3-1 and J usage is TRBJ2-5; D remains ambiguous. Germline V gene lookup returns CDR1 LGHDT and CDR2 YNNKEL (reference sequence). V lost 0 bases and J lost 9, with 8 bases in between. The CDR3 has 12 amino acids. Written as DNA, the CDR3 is TGTGCCAGCAGCCAAGACCAGAAACCCCAGTACTTC. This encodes CASSQDQKPQYF.

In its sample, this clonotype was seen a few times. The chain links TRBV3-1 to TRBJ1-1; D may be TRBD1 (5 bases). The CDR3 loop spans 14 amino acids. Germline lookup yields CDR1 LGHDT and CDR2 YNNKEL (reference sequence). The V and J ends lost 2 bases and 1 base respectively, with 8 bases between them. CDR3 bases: TGTGCCAGCAGCCAATCGGACACGAACACTGAAGCTTTCTTT. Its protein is CASSQSDTNTEAFF. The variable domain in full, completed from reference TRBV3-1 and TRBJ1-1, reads DTAVSQTPKYLVTQMGNDKSIKCEQNLGHDTMYWYKQDSKKFLKIMFSYNNKELIINETVPNRFSPKSPDKAHLNLHINSLELGDSAVYFCASSQSDTNTEAFFGQGTRLTVV.

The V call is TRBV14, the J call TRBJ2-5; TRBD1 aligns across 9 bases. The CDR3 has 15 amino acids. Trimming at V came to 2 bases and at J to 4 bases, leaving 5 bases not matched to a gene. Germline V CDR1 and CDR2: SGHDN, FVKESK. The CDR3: CASSQWTGVVETQYF. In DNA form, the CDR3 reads TGTGCCAGCAGCCAATGGACAGGGGTCGTAGAGACCCAGTACTTC.

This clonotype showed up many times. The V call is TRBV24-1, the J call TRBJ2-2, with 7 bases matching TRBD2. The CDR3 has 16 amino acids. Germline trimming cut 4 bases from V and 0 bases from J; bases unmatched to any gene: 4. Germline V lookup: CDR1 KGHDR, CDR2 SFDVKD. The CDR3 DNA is TGTGCCACCAGTGACTGGGGGGGGGCGAACACCGGGGAGCTGTTTTTT. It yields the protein CATSDWGGANTGELFF.

The CDR3, as DNA: TGCAGCGTCGCGGGGGGCTACGAGCAGTACTTC. Protein sequence: CSVAGGYEQYF. This chain links TRBV29-1 with TRBJ2-7; 8 bases line up with TRBD2. The CDR3 is 11 amino acids. The germline V gene has CDR1 SQVTM and CDR2 ANQGSEA. V shed 6 bases and J 3 bases; nucleotides not matched to a gene: 1.

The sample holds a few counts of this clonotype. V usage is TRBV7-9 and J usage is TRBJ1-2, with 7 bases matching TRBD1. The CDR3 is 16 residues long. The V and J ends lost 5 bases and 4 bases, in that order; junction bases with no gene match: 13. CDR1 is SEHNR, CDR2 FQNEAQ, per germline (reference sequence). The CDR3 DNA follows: TGTGCCAGCAGCCTCACGGGACAGCTGTCCCTCTATGGCTACACCTTC. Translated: CASSLTGQLSLYGYTF.